The source of this T cell receptor beta chain is a study of radiation and T cells in renal cell carcinoma. Findings of the study overall: Top tumor clonotypes rose in blood 2 weeks post-radiation, then contracted.

Time point described: blood 2 weeks post-SBRT. Treatment in this sample: 15 Gy SBRT to primary tumor, nephrectomy 4 weeks later. Blood was sampled at baseline, 2 weeks and 4 weeks after SBRT. This table comes from immunoSEQ multiplex PCR, and its TCRdb copy is limited to in-frame clones, with some not included. The sample yields some 150,000 clones, roughly 89% seen once. Comment on this clone: Its antigen is currently unknown.

Sequenced material: blood, taken from a patient whose treatment included radiotherapy and nephrectomy. The TCR sequence derives from a woman in her forties or fifties with renal cell carcinoma.

This CDR3 is CASSEGLVGNSPLHF. DNA for the CDR3: TGTGCCAGCAGCGAGGGATTAGTCGGTAATTCACCCCTCCACTTT. This chain connects TRBV9 to TRBJ1-6, with no clear D. V gave up 3 bases and J gave up 6 bases, with 13 bases separating them. The CDR3 is 15 amino acids. The germline gives CDR1 SGDLS, CDR2 YYNGEE.